The 22 T cell receptor beta chains presented below share a single source sample, sequenced in a study of spatial heterogeneity in lung cancer. Sample time point: blood at routine non-recurrence follow-up after resection. Using its own MiXCR run on the 5' RACE reads, TCRdb lists one record per CDR3 protein. The top ten hold 17% of the sample, which has 40,000 to 50,000 distinct CDR3 sequences, roughly a tenth seen once. The specimen comprised PBMCs, sampled at follow-up. These receptors were collected from a female donor with early-stage non-small cell lung cancer.

This clonotype has just a few counts. The J gene is TRBJ2-7, the V gene TRBV2; 7 bases align to TRBD1. The CDR3 contains 15 residues. The ends lost 5 bases at V and 5 bases at J; junction bases unmatched: 12. In germline, CDR1 is SNHLY, CDR2 FYNNEI. The CDR3 loop is CASSRKRQGGDEQYF. The CDR3 nucleotides are TGTGCCAGCAGTCGGAAACGACAGGGTGGGGACGAGCAGTACTTC.

J is TRBJ1-2 and V is TRBV5-6, with a tentative D call TRBD1 (5 bases). The V gene's germline CDR1 is SGHDT and CDR2 YYEEEE. This CDR3 has 14 residues. V gave up 0 bases and J gave up 4 bases, with 10 bases separating them. CDR3 residues: CASSLDRLSYGYTF. CDR3 sequence (DNA): TGTGCCAGCAGCTTGGACAGGCTCAGCTATGGCTACACCTTC.

This clonotype occurred many times. The rearrangement joins TRBV4-3 to TRBJ2-7; no clear D. Trimming removed 4 bases from V and 5 bases from J, with 12 bases in between. This CDR3 contains 13 residues. Germline V CDR1 and CDR2: LGHNA, YSLEER. The CDR3 bases are TGCGCCAGCAGCCTGGCTAGGGTCGACGAGCAGTACTTC. It encodes CASSLARVDEQYF.

In its sample, this clonotype was seen many times. The chain recombines TRBV7-9 with TRBJ2-3; 7 nucleotides agree with TRBD1. From germline, CDR1 is SEHNR and CDR2 FQNEAQ (reference sequence). J was trimmed by 2 bases and V by 4 bases; bases with no gene match: 6. The CDR3 covers 15 residues. CDR3: CASSSWTGYTDTQYF. CDR3 in DNA: TGTGCCAGCAGCTCATGGACAGGTTACACAGATACGCAGTATTTT.

The chain is built from TRBV11-3 and TRBJ2-1; the match to TRBD2 covers 9 bases. CDR1 is SGHNT, CDR2 YENEEA, per germline. V trimming: 4 bases; J trimming: 7 bases; junction bases outside the gene matches: 8. This CDR3 spans 15 amino acids. The CDR3 coding sequence is TGTGCCAGCAGCTCTACCGGGACTAGCCGTAATGAGCAGTTCTTC. Translation: CASSSTGTSRNEQFF.

This clonotype was seen ten or more times. The rearrangement joins TRBV2 to TRBJ1-1; D is perhaps TRBD1 (5 bases). V was trimmed by 5 bases and J by 2 bases, leaving 9 bases between them. Germline assignment: CDR1 SNHLY and CDR2 FYNNEI. The CDR3 consists of 13 residues. For the CDR3, the DNA is TGTGCCAGCAGTTCGGGACTAAACACTGAAGCTTTCTTT. Its protein is CASSSGLNTEAFF.

This rearrangement joins TRBV7-2 to TRBJ1-1; tentatively, D is TRBD1 (5 bases). Trimming took 4 bases from V and 4 from J, leaving 16 bases between them. Germline CDR1 SGHTA, CDR2 FQGNSA. The CDR3 covers 15 residues. This CDR3 is CASSSFRGVGTEAFF. CDR3 coding DNA: TGTGCCAGCAGCTCTTTCAGAGGGGTGGGCACTGAAGCTTTCTTT.

This clonotype has only a few counts. The genes are TRBV9 and TRBJ2-2; 8 bases agree with TRBD2. Germline V gene sequence: CDR1 SGDLS, CDR2 YYNGEE. Trimming took 2 bases from V and 2 from J; bases not matched to a gene: 5. This CDR3 is 16 amino acids long. The CDR3 region has the DNA TGTGCCAGCAGCGTCCTGAGCGGGGGAAACACCGGGGAGCTGTTTTTT. This translates into CASSVLSGGNTGELFF. Based on the CDR3 plus reference TRBV9 and TRBJ2-2, the full variable domain is DSGVTQTPKHLITATGQRVTLRCSPRSGDLSVYWYQQSLDQGLQFLIQYYNGEERAKGNILERFSAQQFPDLHSELNLSSLELGDSALYFCASSVLSGGNTGELFFGEGSRLTVL.

This clonotype showed up many times. Germline is not matched at one junction end, which may reflect a read error. The V and J genes are TRBV7-2 and TRBJ2-7, with 11 bases that match TRBD2. The germline V gene encodes CDR1 SGHTA and CDR2 FQGNSA. This CDR3 is built from 15 residues. CDR3 protein: CASSLAGGSSYEQYF. Written as DNA, the CDR3 is TGTGCCAGCAGCCTAGCGGGGGGATCCTCCTACGAGCAGTACTTC. The full variable domain, completed using reference TRBV7-2 and TRBJ2-7, is GAGVSQSPSNKVTEKGKDVELRCDPISGHTALYWYRQSLGQGLEFLIYFQGNSAPDKSGLPSDRFSAERTGGSVSTLTIQRTQQEDSAVYLCASSLAGGSSYEQYFGPGTRLTVT.

The chain is built from TRBV5-4 and TRBJ2-5; D call uncertain. Trimming took 2 bases from V and 1 from J, leaving 6 bases between them. The CDR3 sequence is 13 residues long. Germline assignment: CDR1 SGHNT and CDR2 YYREEE (reference sequence). CDR3 DNA: TGTGCCAGCAGCTTACTAAGCCAAGAGACCCAGTACTTC. Residues: CASSLLSQETQYF. The full variable domain, rest sourced from reference TRBV5-4 and TRBJ2-5, is ETGVTQSPTHLIKTRGQQVTLRCSSQSGHNTVSWYQQALGQGPQFIFQYYREEENGRGNFPPRFSGLQFPNYSSELNVNALELDDSALYLCASSLLSQETQYFGPGTRLLVL.

V and J are TRBV7-9 and TRBJ2-7; D remains unclear. Deletions cut 1 base from V and 5 bases from J, with 3 bases between. The CDR3 has 11 residues. Germline CDR1 reads SEHNR; CDR2 reads FQNEAQ (reference sequence). CDR3 sequence: CASSLGDEQYF. The CDR3 coding sequence is TGTGCCAGCAGCTTAGGAGACGAGCAGTACTTC.

The CDR3 sequence: CASSPLLGDGELFF. The CDR3, as DNA: TGCGCCAGCAGCCCCCTGCTCGGGGACGGGGAGCTGTTTTTT. J is TRBJ2-2 and V is TRBV4-3; a weak D match, TRBD2 (5 bases). Trimming cost V 4 bases and J 7 bases, with 13 bases left between them. This CDR3 has 14 residues. CDR1 is LGHNA, CDR2 YSLEER, per germline.

As regards this clonotype: A read error may explain this, as a much larger clone is one base away. V and J are TRBV5-1 and TRBJ2-7; 8 positions match TRBD2. The germline CDR1 and CDR2 sequences are SGHRS and YFSETQ. The CDR3 totals 16 residues. The chain's CDR3 is CASSLAGAGDLYEEYF. CDR3 in DNA: TGCGCCAGCAGCTTGGCCGGAGCGGGAGACCTCTACGAGGAGTACTTC.

This clonotype was counted between two and nine times. The J gene is TRBJ2-7, the V gene TRBV7-8; D might be TRBD2 (6 bases). CDR3 size: 13 residues. Germline CDR1 SGHVS, CDR2 FQNEAQ. Trimming took off 5 bases at V and 6 bases at J, with 14 bases between the two ends. CDR3 sequence (DNA): TGTGCCAGCAGCCCAAATCGCGGGGCCGAGCAGTACTTC. Translating gives CASSPNRGAEQYF.

This clonotype was observed many times. The chain combines TRBV29-1 with TRBJ2-5; D gene unclear. This CDR3 has 9 amino acids. Trimming removed 7 bases at V and 3 bases at J, with 3 bases between. CDR1 and CDR2 (germline): SQVTM, ANQGSEA. CDR3 nucleotides: TGCAGCGACGAAGAGACCCAGTACTTC. It yields the protein CSDEETQYF. The complete variable domain, with remaining parts taken from reference TRBV29-1 and TRBJ2-5, reads SAVISQKPSRDICQRGTSLTIQCQVDSQVTMMFWYRQQPGQSLTLIATANQGSEATYESGFVIDKFPISRPNLTFSTLTVSNMSPEDSSIYLCSDEETQYFGPGTRLLVL.

The chain employs TRBV20-1 and TRBJ2-1, with 9 bases matching TRBD2. Germline-derived CDR1 and CDR2 are DFQATT and SNEGSKA (reference sequence). The CDR3 has 14 residues. V lost 0 bases and J lost 9; bases outside the gene matches: 6. CDR3 in amino acids: CSARDRGGAGEQFF. In nucleotides, the CDR3 is TGCAGTGCTAGAGATCGCGGGGGGGCAGGTGAGCAGTTCTTC.

This clonotype was detected many times. This chain links TRBV5-1 with TRBJ1-6; D is unclear. Germline lookup yields CDR1 SGHRS and CDR2 YFSETQ. V lost 0 bases and J lost 6, with 13 bases in between. This CDR3 has 16 residues. CDR3 bases: TGCGCCAGCAGCTTGGCACCGTCTGGACGTAATTCACCCCTCCACTTT. It translates to CASSLAPSGRNSPLHF. Full variable domain (rest looked up from reference TRBV5-1 and TRBJ1-6): KAGVTQTPRYLIKTRGQQVTLSCSPISGHRSVSWYQQTPGQGLQFLFEYFSETQRNKGNFPGRFSGRQFSNSRSEMNVSTLELGDSALYLCASSLAPSGRNSPLHFGNGTRLTVT.

There are a few counts of this clonotype. This CDR3 is CASSLGYAGFYGYTF. CDR3 DNA sequence: TGTGCCAGCAGTTTAGGGTACGCGGGATTCTATGGCTACACCTTC. The rearrangement joins TRBV28 to TRBJ1-2; D is undetermined. Between the trimmed V and J ends, which lost 2 bases and 4 bases, there was a span of 14 bases. CDR3 size: 15 residues. Germline V gives CDR1 MDHEN, CDR2 SYDVKM.

The table lists this clonotype with a few counts. J is TRBJ2-5 and V is TRBV11-3, with D perhaps matching TRBD1 (6 bases). CDR3 size: 14 residues. V lost 4 bases to trimming and J lost 3 bases, with 12 bases between them. CDR1 is SGHNT and CDR2 is YENEEA in the germline V gene. CDR3 in amino acids: CASSSETGEETQYF. CDR3 coding DNA: TGTGCCAGCAGCTCCGAGACAGGTGAAGAGACCCAGTACTTC.

This clonotype was detected ten times or more. The chain recombines TRBV19 with TRBJ1-1; a possible D gene is TRBD1 (6 bases). CDR3 length: 12 amino acids. The germline V and J ends were trimmed by 5 bases and 5 bases, with 9 bases remaining between them. CDR1 LNHDA and CDR2 SQIVND come from the germline V gene (reference sequence). This CDR3 reads CASSSQGTEAFF. In DNA form, the CDR3 reads TGTGCCAGTAGTTCCCAGGGGACTGAAGCTTTCTTT.

The chain has TRBV5-1 and TRBJ2-1; 9 nucleotides match TRBD2. Germline values: CDR1 SGHRS, CDR2 YFSETQ. The CDR3 covers 15 residues. V dropped 0 bases and J dropped 4; count of bases not matched to a gene: 2. The CDR3 sequence: CASSLERGVYNEQFF. The CDR3 DNA is TGCGCCAGCAGCTTGGAGCGGGGGGTTTACAATGAGCAGTTCTTC.

Only a few counts were recorded for this clonotype. The chain carries TRBV2 and TRBJ2-2, with 9 bases that match TRBD2. The germline gives CDR1 SNHLY, CDR2 FYNNEI. The ends lost 6 bases at V and 7 bases at J; junction bases unmatched: 6. The CDR3 sequence is 14 residues long. CDR3 loop: CASSVAGVDGELFF. The CDR3 region has the DNA TGTGCCAGCAGCGTAGCGGGGGTGGACGGGGAGCTGTTTTTT.